This TCR beta chain was found in a study of breast tumors, draining lymph nodes, adjacent tissues (dated by TCRdb to 2015 to 2016). With regard to the full study: The study compared TCR beta repertoires across tumor, adjacent nontumor tissue and axillary lymph nodes from breast cancer patients. In human breast cancer, the study set out to evaluate how tumor, surrounding tissue and draining lymph node repertoires relate to one another and whether T cells may move between these sites.

This clonotype has at least ten counts. This clone's antigen is unknown. Base quality data are lacking; no much larger clone is found one base away. The sequencer listed for this sample is Illumina HiSeq 2000. Multiplex PCR amplification was used to generate the TCR beta chain libraries. The amplified TCR beta chain products were analyzed by high-throughput sequencing. The raw public reads went through TCRdb reprocessing: fastp at Q25, MiXCR clone calling, in-frame beta chains kept. Each entry is one CDR3 protein sequence, shown with its most common DNA and genes. The sample data list some 85,000 distinct CDR3 sequences, and over 25% of these were observed just once. Over 7.5% of the sample is in the top ten clones. The axillary draining lymph nodes of breast cancer patients were the source of the lymph node samples. Points the paper makes about the study in general: The similarity between tumor and nontumor tissue repertoires was significantly greater in luminal-like breast cancer than in basal-like breast cancer. A scenario in which most tumor T cells derive from the lymph node and then expand within tumor tissue was judged to be consistent with the data. Tumor T-cell repertoires showed less diversity than lymph node repertoires and more diversity than nontumor tissue repertoires, and tumor T-cell repertoires showed preferential V and J gene usage. The conclusion that tumor T cells originate in lymph nodes was framed as consistent with a hypothesis rather than directly demonstrated.

Measured from the cysteine to the phenylalanine, the CDR3 is 16 residues long. Solely the CDR3 DNA is kept, with 48 bases framed from the first base. The CDR1 and CDR2 encoded by the germline V gene are KGHSH and LQKENI. The germline V and J ends show losses of 3 bases and 3 bases respectively, and no gene match explains 4 bases of the junction. Specimen: axillary lymph node tissue. Recombination joined TRBV18 with TRBJ2-1, with 11 bases aligning to TRBD1. This receptor was obtained from a female donor with breast cancer. Some clones in this sample may be carry-over from other donors' samples. The DNA is TGTGCCAGCTCACCCTCCGGGACAGGGGGCTACAATGAGCAGTTCTTC. Its coded protein is CASSPSGTGGYNEQFF.